The clone carrying this T cell receptor beta chain was recorded at least ten times. Unmatched junction bases numbered 6, after V lost 5 bases and J lost 7 bases. CDR1 is MNHEY, CDR2 SMNVEV, per germline (reference sequence). This CDR3 is 13 amino acids long. This specimen belongs to a study of T cells in Graves' hyperthyroidism and ophthalmopathy. RNA transcripts served as the template for amplifying TCR beta CDR3 regions. First-round RT-PCR with HTBI primers amplified the TCR CDR3 region. MiXCR was run by TCRdb on the multiplex PCR reads, yielding one entry per CDR3 protein. The profile covers fewer than 900,000 distinct CDR3 sequences, with around 19% appearing a single time and roughly a sixth taken by the ten largest. Hyperthyroidism patients were newly diagnosed, had disease duration under 2 months, and were aged 18 to 65 years. The PBMCs were taken from 10 ml of fresh peripheral blood.

J is TRBJ2-5 and V is TRBV27; 8 bases match TRBD1. The sequenced sample was blood. This receptor was taken from a woman in her forties or fifties with Graves' hyperthyroidism that later progressed to Graves' ophthalmopathy. In nucleotides, the CDR3 is TGTGCCAGCAGTCAGGGGGCCTCAGGGACCCAGTACTTC. Amino acids: CASSQGASGTQYF.